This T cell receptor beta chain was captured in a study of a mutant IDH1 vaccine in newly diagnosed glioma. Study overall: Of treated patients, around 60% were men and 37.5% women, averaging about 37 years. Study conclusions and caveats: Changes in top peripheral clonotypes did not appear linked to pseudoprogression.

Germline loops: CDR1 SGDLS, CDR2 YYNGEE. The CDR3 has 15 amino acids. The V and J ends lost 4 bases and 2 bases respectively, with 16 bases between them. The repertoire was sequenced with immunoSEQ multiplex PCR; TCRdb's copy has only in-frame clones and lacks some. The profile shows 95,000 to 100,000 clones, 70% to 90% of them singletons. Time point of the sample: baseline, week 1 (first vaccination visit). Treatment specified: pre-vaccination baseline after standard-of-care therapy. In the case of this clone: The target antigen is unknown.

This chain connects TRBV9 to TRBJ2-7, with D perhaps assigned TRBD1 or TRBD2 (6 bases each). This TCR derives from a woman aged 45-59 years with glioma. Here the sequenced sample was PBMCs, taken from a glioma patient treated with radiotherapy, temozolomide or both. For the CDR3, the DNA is TGTGCCAGCAGCCCCGGGGGACACTCACCCTACGAGCAGTACTTC. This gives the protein CASSPGGHSPYEQYF. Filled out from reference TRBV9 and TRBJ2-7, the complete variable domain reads DSGVTQTPKHLITATGQRVTLRCSPRSGDLSVYWYQQSLDQGLQFLIQYYNGEERAKGNILERFSAQQFPDLHSELNLSSLELGDSALYFCASSPGGHSPYEQYFGPGTRLTVT.